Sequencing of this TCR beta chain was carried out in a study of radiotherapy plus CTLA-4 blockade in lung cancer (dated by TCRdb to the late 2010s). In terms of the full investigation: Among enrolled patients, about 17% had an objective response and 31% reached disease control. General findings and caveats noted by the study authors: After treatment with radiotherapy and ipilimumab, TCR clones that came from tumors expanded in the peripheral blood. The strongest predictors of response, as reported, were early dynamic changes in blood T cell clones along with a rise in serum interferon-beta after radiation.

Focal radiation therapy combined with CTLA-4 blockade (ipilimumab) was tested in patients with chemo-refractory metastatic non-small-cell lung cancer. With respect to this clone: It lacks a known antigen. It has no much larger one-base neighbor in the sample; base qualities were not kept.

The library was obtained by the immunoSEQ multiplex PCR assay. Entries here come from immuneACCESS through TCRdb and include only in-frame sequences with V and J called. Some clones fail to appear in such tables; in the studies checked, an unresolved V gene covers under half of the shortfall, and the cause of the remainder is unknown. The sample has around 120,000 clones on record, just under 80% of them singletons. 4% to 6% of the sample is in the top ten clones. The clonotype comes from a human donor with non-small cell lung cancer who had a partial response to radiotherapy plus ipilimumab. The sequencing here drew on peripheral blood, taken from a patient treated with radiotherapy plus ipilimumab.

The nucleotides are TGTGCCAGCAGTTACGGGTACGGGGCTGAAGCTTTCTTT. Its protein is CASSYGYGAEAFF. The V gene is TRBV6-5 and the J gene is TRBJ1-1; the D gene assignment is ambiguous. From a lookup of the germline V gene, CDR1 and CDR2 are MNHEY and SVGAGI. Measured from the cysteine to the phenylalanine, the CDR3 is 13 residues long. Only the CDR3 part of the read is kept: 39 bases, read in frame from the first base. Relative to germline, V is 2 bases shorter and J is 6 bases shorter, with 10 bases between their ends.